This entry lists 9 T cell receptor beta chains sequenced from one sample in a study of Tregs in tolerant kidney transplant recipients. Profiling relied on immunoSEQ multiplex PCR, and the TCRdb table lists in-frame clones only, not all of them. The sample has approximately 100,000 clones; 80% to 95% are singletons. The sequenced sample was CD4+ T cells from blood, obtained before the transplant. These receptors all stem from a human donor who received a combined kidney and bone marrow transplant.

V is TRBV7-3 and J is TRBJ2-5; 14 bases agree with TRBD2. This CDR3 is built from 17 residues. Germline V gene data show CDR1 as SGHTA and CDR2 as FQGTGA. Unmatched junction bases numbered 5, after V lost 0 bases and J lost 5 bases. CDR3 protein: CASSLTRTSGGSETQYF. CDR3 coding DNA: TGTGCCAGCAGCTTAACCCGGACTAGCGGGGGGTCTGAGACCCAGTACTTC.

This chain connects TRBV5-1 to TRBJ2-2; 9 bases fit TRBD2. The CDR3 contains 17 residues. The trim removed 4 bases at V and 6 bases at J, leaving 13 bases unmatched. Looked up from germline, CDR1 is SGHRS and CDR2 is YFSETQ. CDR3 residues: CASSPAGSLAGAGELFF. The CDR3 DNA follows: TGCGCCAGCAGCCCGGCCGGGTCGTTAGCGGGGGCCGGGGAGCTGTTTTTT.

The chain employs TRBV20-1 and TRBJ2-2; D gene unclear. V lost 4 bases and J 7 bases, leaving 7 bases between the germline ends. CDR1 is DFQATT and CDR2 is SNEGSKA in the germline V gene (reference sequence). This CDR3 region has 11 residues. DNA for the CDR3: TGCAGTGCTAAATCCTACGGGGAGCTGTTTTTT. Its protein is CSAKSYGELFF.

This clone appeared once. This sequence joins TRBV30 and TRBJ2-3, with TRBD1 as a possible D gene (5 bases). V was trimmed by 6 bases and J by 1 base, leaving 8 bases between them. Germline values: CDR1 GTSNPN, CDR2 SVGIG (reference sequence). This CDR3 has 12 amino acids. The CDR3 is CACGQGTDTQYF. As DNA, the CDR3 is TGTGCCTGTGGACAAGGCACAGATACGCAGTATTTT. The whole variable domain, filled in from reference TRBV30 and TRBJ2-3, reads SQTIHQWPATLVQPVGSPLSLECTVEGTSNPNLYWYRQAAGRGLQLLFYSVGIGQISSEVPQNLSASRPQDRQFILSSKKLLLSDSGFYLCACGQGTDTQYFGPGTRLTVL.

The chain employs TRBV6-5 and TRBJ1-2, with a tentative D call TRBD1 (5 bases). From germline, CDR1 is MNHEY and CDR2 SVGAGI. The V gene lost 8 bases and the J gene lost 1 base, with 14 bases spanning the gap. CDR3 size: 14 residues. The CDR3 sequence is CASSGRAVNYGYTF. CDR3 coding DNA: TGTGCCAGCTCAGGCAGGGCCGTTAACTATGGCTACACCTTC.

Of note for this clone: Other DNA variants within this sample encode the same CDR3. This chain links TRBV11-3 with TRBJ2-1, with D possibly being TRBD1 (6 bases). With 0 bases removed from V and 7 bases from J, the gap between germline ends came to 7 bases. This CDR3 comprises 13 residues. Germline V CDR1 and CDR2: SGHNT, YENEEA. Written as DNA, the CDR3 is TGTGCCAGCAGCTTAGACAGGGGTAATGAGCAGTTCTTC. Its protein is CASSLDRGNEQFF. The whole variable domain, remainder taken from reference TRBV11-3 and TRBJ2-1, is EAGVVQSPRYKIIEKKQPVAFWCNPISGHNTLYWYLQNLGQGPELLIRYENEEAVDDSQLPKDRFSAERLKGVDSTLKIQPAELGDSAVYLCASSLDRGNEQFFGPGTRLTVL.

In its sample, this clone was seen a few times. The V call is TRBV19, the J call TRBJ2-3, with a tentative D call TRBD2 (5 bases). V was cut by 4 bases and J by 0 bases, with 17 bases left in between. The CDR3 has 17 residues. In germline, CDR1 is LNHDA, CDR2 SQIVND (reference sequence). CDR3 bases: TGTGCCAGTAGTACCTCCTTTATAGGAGGAAGCACAGATACGCAGTATTTT. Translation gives CASSTSFIGGSTDTQYF. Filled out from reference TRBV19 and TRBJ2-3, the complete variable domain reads DGGITQSPKYLFRKEGQNVTLSCEQNLNHDAMYWYRQDPGQGLRLIYYSQIVNDFQKGDIAEGYSVSREKKESFPLTVTSAQKNPTAFYLCASSTSFIGGSTDTQYFGPGTRLTVL.

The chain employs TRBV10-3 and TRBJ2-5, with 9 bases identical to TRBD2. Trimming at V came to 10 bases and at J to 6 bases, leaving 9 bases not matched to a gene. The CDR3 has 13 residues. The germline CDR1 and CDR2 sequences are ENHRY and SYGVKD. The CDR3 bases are TGTGCCACGACCGGGACTAGCTTACAGACCCAGTACTTC. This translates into CATTGTSLQTQYF.

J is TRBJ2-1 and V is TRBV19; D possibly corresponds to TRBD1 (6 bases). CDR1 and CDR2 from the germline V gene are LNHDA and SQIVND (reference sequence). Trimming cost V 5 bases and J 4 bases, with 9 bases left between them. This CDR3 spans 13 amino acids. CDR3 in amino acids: CASSPGQYNEQFF. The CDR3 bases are TGTGCCAGTAGTCCCGGACAGTACAATGAGCAGTTCTTC.